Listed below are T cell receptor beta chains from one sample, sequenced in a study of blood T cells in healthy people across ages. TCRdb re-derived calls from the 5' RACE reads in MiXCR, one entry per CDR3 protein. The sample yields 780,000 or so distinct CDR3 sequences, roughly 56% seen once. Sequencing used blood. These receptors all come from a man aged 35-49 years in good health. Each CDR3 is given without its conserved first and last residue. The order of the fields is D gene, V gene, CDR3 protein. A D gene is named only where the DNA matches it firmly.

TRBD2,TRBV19,ASSSPWTSGISEQY
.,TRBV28,ASRAGLVSQPQH
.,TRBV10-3,AISGRETDTQY
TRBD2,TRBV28,ASSPALAGYLYEQY
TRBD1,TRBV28,ASSWVDRVGLQPQH
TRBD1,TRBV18,ASSPGDRVLLTDTQY
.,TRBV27,ASSLGPNRDNYNEQF
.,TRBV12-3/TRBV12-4,ASNMAGEQF
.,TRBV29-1,SVEDRTEEKLF
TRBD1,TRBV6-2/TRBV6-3,ASCRGQVQVGYT
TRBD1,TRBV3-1,ASSQGDSNYGYT
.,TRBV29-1,SVASVLLQETQY
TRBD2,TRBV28,ASSAESGGEQF
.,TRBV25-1,ASQVSGYGYT
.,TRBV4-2,ASSQERGKNIQY
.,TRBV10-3,AIGPANLQRYEQY
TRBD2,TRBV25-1,ASSDRGIAGVTDTQY
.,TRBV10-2,ASRESGANYGYT
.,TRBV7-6,ASSPSPPGVTNQPQH
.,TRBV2,ASSVRMGNTDTQY
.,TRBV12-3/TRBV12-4,ASKTGFNGYT
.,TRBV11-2,ASSLEADSEQF
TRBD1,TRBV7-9,ASSWTGGDYGYT
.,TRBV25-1,ASSNPWPGRTYNEQF
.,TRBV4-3,ASSKQDRDTDTQY
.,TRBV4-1,ASSQDGSAKNIQY
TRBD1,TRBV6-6,ASRPDRGRDTQY
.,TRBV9,ASRDEGSYGYT
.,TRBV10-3,AISGGANLIQETQY
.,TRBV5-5,ASSDDNARYEQY
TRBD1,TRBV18,ASSEIPGQGSYEQY
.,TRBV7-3,ASGPSSSADTQY
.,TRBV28,ASSLLSGVHT
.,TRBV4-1,ASSQDVGEYYEQY
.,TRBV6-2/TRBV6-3,ASRPTGYNEQF
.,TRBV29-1,SGYRSRTDTQY
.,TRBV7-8,ASSIRTAADEQY
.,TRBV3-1,ASSQDPSWDEQY
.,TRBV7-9,ASSLARREGYGYT
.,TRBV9,ASSVEGGILKRETQY
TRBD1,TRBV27,ASSLSGTGLSYEQY
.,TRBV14,AGSQDYTQY
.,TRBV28,ASSTGTGANVLT
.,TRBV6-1,ASSEWWASGANVLT
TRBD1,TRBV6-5,ASGAGGASHYGYT
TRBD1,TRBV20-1,SARRAGTEIFSPQH
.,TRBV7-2,AGSLDGGRGGYT
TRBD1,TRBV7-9,ASRLRTGSNTEAF
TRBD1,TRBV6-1,ASSETQGTYGYT
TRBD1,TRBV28,ASRPTTGDEQY
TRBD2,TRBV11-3,ASSNGRVARYEQY
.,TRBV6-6,ASSYGRTLTYEQF
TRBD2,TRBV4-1,ASGQDLSGSDLSYEQY
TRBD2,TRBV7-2,ASSLDPAGVKNIQY